This T cell receptor beta chain is drawn from a study of cytomegalovirus exposure and HLA in healthy donors. Amplification used 60 Vbeta primers and 13 Jbeta primers. Assay: immunoSEQ multiplex PCR; the TCRdb copy retains only in-frame clones and omits some. The sample lists approximately 150,000 clones, around 77% occurring once. With 4 bases removed from V and 1 base from J, the gap between germline ends came to 6 bases. CDR3 length equals 13 residues. Germline V CDR1 and CDR2: KGHSH, LQKENI. Sequencing was done on a sample of PBMCs. This TCR was recovered from a man aged 25 to 40 in good health and CMV-seropositive. This rearrangement joins TRBV18 to TRBJ2-3, with D tentatively TRBD1 (5 bases). The CDR3 loop is CASSQGGTDTQYF. CDR3 in DNA: TGTGCCAGCTCACAAGGGGGCACAGATACGCAGTATTTT. Variable domain in full (rest from reference TRBV18 and TRBJ2-3): NAGVMQNPRHLVRRRGQEARLRCSPMKGHSHVYWYRQLPEEGLKFMVYLQKENIIDESGMPKERFSAEFPKEGPSILRIQQVVRGDSAAYFCASSQGGTDTQYFGPGTRLTVL.